Shown below are 20 T cell receptor beta chains from a single sample sequenced in a study of CD8 T cells in Susac syndrome. Reverse transcription of roughly 0.45 to 1 ug RNA was performed with random hexamers. TCRdb passed the immunoSEQ multiplex PCR reads through MiXCR, listing each CDR3 protein once. The sample records just over 80,000 distinct CDR3 sequences, around 94% being singletons. Input material: CD8+ T cells from PBMCs. The receptor source for this set is a human donor in good health.

This chain joins TRBV7-2 and TRBJ2-1; 14 nucleotides align to TRBD2. The junction had 15 bases not matched to a gene; V was cut back by 5 bases and J by 6 bases. The CDR3 covers 19 residues. The germline gives CDR1 SGHTA, CDR2 FQGNSA. CDR3 region: CASSLGLAGEGGLVNEQFF. CDR3 bases: TGTGCCAGCAGCCTGGGACTAGCGGGAGAAGGGGGCCTTGTCAATGAGCAGTTCTTC. The full variable domain, with the rest looked up from reference TRBV7-2 and TRBJ2-1, is GAGVSQSPSNKVTEKGKDVELRCDPISGHTALYWYRQSLGQGLEFLIYFQGNSAPDKSGLPSDRFSAERTGGSVSTLTIQRTQQEDSAVYLCASSLGLAGEGGLVNEQFFGPGTRLTVL.

This chain links TRBV7-7 with TRBJ2-2; D uncertain. Germline CDR1 SSHAT, CDR2 FNYEAQ (reference sequence). This CDR3 contains 13 residues. V lost 0 bases and J lost 6, with 5 bases in between. The CDR3 protein is CASSLALAGELFF. The CDR3 DNA reads as TGTGCCAGCAGCTTAGCGCTGGCCGGGGAGCTGTTTTTT.

The chain uses TRBV9 and TRBJ1-2; 9 positions agree with TRBD1. The germline V gene encodes CDR1 SGDLS and CDR2 YYNGEE. The CDR3 extends over 17 amino acids. The J segment lost 6 bases and the V segment lost 1 base, leaving 13 bases of the junction unmatched. CDR3 in DNA: TGTGCCAGCAGCGTAAGCCGGGACAGGGTTGGTGAGGATGGCTACACCTTC. It codes for CASSVSRDRVGEDGYTF.

Here the CDR3 DNA reads TGTGCCAGCAGTGAAGGATTCAGGGGCGCCGTGGCATATAGCAATCAGCCCCAGCATTTT. Amino acids: CASSEGFRGAVAYSNQPQHF. This rearrangement joins TRBV2 to TRBJ1-5, with D possibly being TRBD1 (6 bases). Trimming cost V 1 base and J 0 bases, with 22 bases left between them. The germline V gene encodes CDR1 SNHLY and CDR2 FYNNEI. The CDR3 is 20 amino acids. Combining the CDR3 with reference TRBV2 and TRBJ1-5 gives the whole variable domain EPEVTQTPSHQVTQMGQEVILRCVPISNHLYFYWYRQILGQKVEFLVSFYNNEISEKSEIFDDQFSVERPDGSNFTLKIRSTKLEDSAMYFCASSEGFRGAVAYSNQPQHFGDGTRLSIL.

This clonotype occurred once. The chain employs TRBV7-9 and TRBJ2-7; D ambiguous. CDR1 and CDR2 from the germline V gene are SEHNR and FQNEAQ (reference sequence). Trimming took 1 base from V and 2 from J, leaving 9 bases between them. This CDR3 contains 14 residues. DNA for the CDR3: TGTGCCAGCAGCTTAGTTGGATACGCCTACGAGCAGTACGTC. This encodes CASSLVGYAYEQYV.

V is TRBV9 and J is TRBJ2-3; D uncertain. CDR1 is SGDLS, CDR2 YYNGEE, per germline. The V end was cut by 3 bases, the J end by 6 bases, with 17 bases between. There are 15 residues in the CDR3. The CDR3 loop is CASSGHPDARDTQYF. The CDR3 region has the DNA TGTGCCAGCAGCGGACACCCGGATGCACGGGATACGCAGTATTTT.

The chain has TRBV30 and TRBJ1-5; D remains unclear. The germline gives CDR1 GTSNPN, CDR2 SVGIG (reference sequence). This CDR3 spans 18 amino acids. V was trimmed by 0 bases and J by 5 bases, leaving 23 bases between them. The CDR3 region has the DNA TGTGCCTGGAGTGTAAAAATTGACGTAACCGCGGATCATCAGCCCCAGCATTTT. As protein: CAWSVKIDVTADHQPQHF.

V usage is TRBV3-1 and J usage is TRBJ2-5; the D call may be TRBD1 or TRBD2 (5 bases each). This CDR3 comprises 16 residues. V was cut by 1 base and J by 5 bases, with 17 bases left in between. The germline gives CDR1 LGHDT, CDR2 YNNKEL (reference sequence). The CDR3 coding sequence is TGTGCCAGCAGCCAAGCGCCCAAAGGGGAGTCGGAGACCCAGTACTTC. The encoded protein is CASSQAPKGESETQYF.

The rearrangement joins TRBV19 to TRBJ1-5; D ambiguous. Germline CDR1 LNHDA, CDR2 SQIVND (reference sequence). V was pared by 1 base and J by 8 bases, with 9 bases between. The CDR3 consists of 13 residues. The CDR3 sequence is CASSIVGGEPQHF. DNA for the CDR3: TGTGCCAGTAGTATAGTTGGCGGAGAGCCCCAGCATTTT. Drawing the rest from reference TRBV19 and TRBJ1-5, the complete variable domain is DGGITQSPKYLFRKEGQNVTLSCEQNLNHDAMYWYRQDPGQGLRLIYYSQIVNDFQKGDIAEGYSVSREKKESFPLTVTSAQKNPTAFYLCASSIVGGEPQHFGDGTRLSIL.

This chain joins TRBV7-2 and TRBJ1-2, with 7 bases lining up with TRBD1. This CDR3 comprises 12 residues. CDR1 and CDR2 (germline): SGHTA, FQGNSA. V gave up 8 bases and J gave up 3 bases; unmatched junction bases: 3. This chain's CDR3 is CASGDRYYGYTF. In DNA form, the CDR3 reads TGTGCCAGCGGGGACAGATACTATGGCTACACCTTC.

The CDR3 loop is CASSLPLKGKTQYF. The CDR3 DNA is TGTGCCAGCAGTTTACCCCTGAAGGGGAAAACCCAGTACTTC. The genes are TRBV12-3 or TRBV12-4 and TRBJ2-5, with D perhaps TRBD1 (5 bases). The CDR3 runs 14 residues. The germline V and J ends were trimmed by 2 bases and 8 bases, with 15 bases remaining between them.

The CDR3 bases are TGTGCCAGCAGCGTAGACGACGGCCAACTTTATGGCTACACCTTC. Translating gives CASSVDDGQLYGYTF. The chain links TRBV9 to TRBJ1-2, with unresolved D. V lost 0 bases and J 5 bases, leaving 14 bases between the germline ends. The CDR3 spans 15 residues. Germline V lookup: CDR1 SGDLS, CDR2 YYNGEE.

The chain's CDR3 is CASSLRTLGTEAFF. The CDR3 nucleotides are TGTGCCAGCAGTCTTAGGACTCTAGGGACTGAAGCTTTCTTT. The chain carries TRBV12-3 or TRBV12-4 and TRBJ1-1; D ambiguous. The CDR3 extends over 14 amino acids. Trimming pared 5 bases from V and 5 bases from J, leaving 15 bases between.

The gene calls are TRBV12-3 or TRBV12-4 and TRBJ2-5; 7 bases agree with TRBD2. This CDR3 is built from 15 residues. V lost 7 bases to trimming and J lost 4 bases; unmatched junction nucleotides: 12. The CDR3, as DNA: TGTGCCAGCAACTCCCTGGGAGGGGCGGGAGAGACCCAGTACTTC. Its translation is CASNSLGGAGETQYF.

The chain has TRBV7-7 and TRBJ2-1; D not resolved. V shed 1 base and J shed 10 bases, with 11 bases lying between them. Germline loops: CDR1 SSHAT, CDR2 FNYEAQ (reference sequence). This CDR3 is built from 13 residues. Here the CDR3 reads CASSLGGRDEQFF. The CDR3 bases are TGTGCCAGCAGCTTAGGTGGCAGAGACGAGCAGTTCTTC.

The chain has TRBV19 and TRBJ1-1; D gene unclear. V lost 2 bases to trimming and J lost 2 bases, with 9 bases between them. CDR3 size: 14 residues. Germline-derived CDR1 and CDR2 are LNHDA and SQIVND (reference sequence). CDR3 bases: TGTGCCAGTAGTATATCGGGCAGTAACACTGAAGCTTTCTTT. Encoded protein: CASSISGSNTEAFF.

The chain couples TRBV27 to TRBJ2-7; either TRBD1 or TRBD2 may fit D (7 bases each). The CDR3 contains 13 residues. Per germline, CDR1 MNHEY and CDR2 SMNVEV (reference sequence). The V end was cut by 6 bases, the J end by 3 bases, with 12 bases between. The DNA for the CDR3 is TGTGCCAGCAGGCAGGGGGGGGACTACGAGCAGTACTTC. As protein: CASRQGGDYEQYF.

The rearrangement uses TRBV7-3 and TRBJ2-3; TRBD1 aligns across 12 bases. The CDR3 has 18 residues. Per germline, CDR1 SGHTA and CDR2 FQGTGA. Trimming cost V 5 bases and J 6 bases; bases outside gene matches: 15. This chain's CDR3 is CASSITGTGGAGTDTQYF. The CDR3 DNA follows: TGTGCCAGCAGCATCACCGGGACAGGGGGCGCGGGTACGGATACGCAGTATTTT.

This clonotype was recorded once. The rearrangement joins TRBV4-3 to TRBJ1-2, with D possibly TRBD1 on 6 matching bases. CDR1 LGHNA and CDR2 YSLEER come from the germline V gene. Trimming took off 1 base at V and 0 bases at J, with 12 bases between the two ends. This CDR3 comprises 16 residues. CDR3 sequence: CASSQAVGGTNYGYTF. The CDR3 DNA sequence: TGCGCCAGCAGCCAAGCGGTAGGGGGAACTAACTATGGCTACACCTTC.

The chain links TRBV7-6 to TRBJ2-2; 9 bases agree with TRBD1. J lost 6 bases, V lost 7 bases, and 6 bases had no gene match. Germline CDR1 reads SGHVS; CDR2 reads FNYEAQ. The CDR3 has 14 residues. The CDR3 region is CASTPQGASGELFF. The CDR3 DNA sequence: TGTGCCAGCACCCCACAGGGGGCGTCCGGGGAGCTGTTTTTT.